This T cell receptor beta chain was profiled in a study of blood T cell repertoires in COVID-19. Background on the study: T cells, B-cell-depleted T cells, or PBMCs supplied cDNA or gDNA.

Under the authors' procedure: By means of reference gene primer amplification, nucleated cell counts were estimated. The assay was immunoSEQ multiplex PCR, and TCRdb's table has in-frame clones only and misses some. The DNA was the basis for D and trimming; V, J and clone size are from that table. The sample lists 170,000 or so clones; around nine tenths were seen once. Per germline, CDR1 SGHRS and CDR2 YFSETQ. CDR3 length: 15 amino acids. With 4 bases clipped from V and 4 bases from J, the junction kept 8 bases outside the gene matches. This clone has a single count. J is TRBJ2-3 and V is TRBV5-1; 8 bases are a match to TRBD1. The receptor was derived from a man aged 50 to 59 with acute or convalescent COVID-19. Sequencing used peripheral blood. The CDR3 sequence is CASSPGQVNADTQYF. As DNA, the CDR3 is TGCGCCAGCAGCCCGGGACAGGTTAATGCAGATACGCAGTATTTT.